Listed below are T cell receptor beta chains from one sample, sequenced in a study of T cell changes during pregnancy in multiple sclerosis. Clones were sequenced by immunoSEQ multiplex PCR, and TCRdb holds only the in-frame ones, with some missing. The sample contains under 20,000 clones, about 84% of which appear only once. Sequenced material: CD8+ T cells from peripheral blood mononuclear cells, taken after pregnancy. Receptor source: a female donor with multiple sclerosis, enrolled in a pregnancy study. Each CDR3 is given without its conserved first and last residue. The order of the fields is V gene, D gene, clone size, CDR3 protein. The D gene is left open where the match is weak. The size of a clone is reported for some rows only, either as once, few or many, or as a class for expanded clones.

TRBV30,.,few,AWDYSNQPQH
TRBV5-1,TRBD1,.,ASSRTGVPLSEQY
TRBV6-4,.,few,ASSSSDSTDTQY
TRBV30,.,few,AWGQTDTEAF
TRBV6-4,TRBD1,medium-sized,ASSDSTGPDTQY
TRBV28,TRBD1,.,ASSDRGIGELF
TRBV27,TRBD1,.,ASSYRGRADYGYT
TRBV25-1,.,.,AGSEFIEQF
TRBV27,TRBD2,.,ASSSLFGAGRPRYTQY
TRBV25-1,.,once,ASSQSGEQY
TRBV7-7,TRBD1,.,ASSSRQGTGSYEQY
TRBV4-3,.,once,ASSATSSYNSPLH
TRBV5-1,.,once,ASSLAGIFEQY
TRBV6-5,TRBD1,.,ASSYTGGMGSYEQY
TRBV5-6,.,once,ASVSGNSGYT
TRBV7-9,.,.,ASSAQDSPNTGELF
TRBV11-2,TRBD2,.,ASSSPLAGGPHEQY
TRBV7-9,TRBD1,.,ASSLSTGWGYT
TRBV10-3,TRBD1,.,AIGTGFEAF
TRBV6-1,TRBD2,.,ASQYKTSGSEQY
TRBV15,.,few,ATSRDSTSLDEQY
TRBV28,.,.,ASLGTSGELF
TRBV9,.,.,ASSDPQGANTGELF
TRBV15,TRBD1,.,ATSRGTGVDEQY
TRBV5-1,TRBD1,.,ASSYIGTGNSYEQY
TRBV27,.,.,ASSLISGEQY
TRBV2,.,medium-sized,ASIDQGYNEQF
TRBV27,TRBD1,.,ASSLTRGPYGYT
TRBV6-4,TRBD2,.,ASSGSSGGANEQF
TRBV6-5,.,.,ASSYRAGLQAF
TRBV27,TRBD2,.,ASSLGTTYNEQF
TRBV5-4,TRBD2,.,ASSLYAGGPNEQF
TRBV1,.,.,TSSLISDTQY
TRBV30,TRBD2,.,AWSVSSGLPFYEQY
TRBV11-3,TRBD1,once,ASSSPTGDDGYT
TRBV15,TRBD1,.,ATSRSGTGSDEQY
TRBV28,.,.,ASSLLNYDNEQF
TRBV30,.,.,AWTQDSEEQF
TRBV2,TRBD2,once,ASSEGLAGEETQY
TRBV5-1,.,.,ASSSSGSPKETQY
TRBV19,.,.,ASSVTKGMDTIY
TRBV28,TRBD2,.,ASSLGLAGTYEQY
TRBV13,.,.,ASSLRGSYEQY
TRBV19,.,.,ASSAIRDKTYEQY
TRBV5-1,.,once,ASSRGYEQF
TRBV19,TRBD2,.,ASSIVAGGGPETQY
TRBV10-3,.,.,AITPGQFSSGNTIY
TRBV5-1,.,once,ASSLAVGADTQY